These 14 T cell receptor beta chains share one sample of origin, sequenced in a study of blood T cells in healthy people across ages. For the second PCR, which ran for roughly 6 to 11 cycles, a sample-barcoded 5' primer and a J-beta primer mix were used. TCRdb called the 5' RACE reads again in MiXCR, with one record for every CDR3 protein. The sample has 600,000 to 800,000 distinct CDR3 sequences, 20% to 25% seen once. What was sequenced was blood. Every receptor here comes from an older man in good health.

The chain has TRBV6-2 or TRBV6-3 and TRBJ2-1; D remains unclear. The V gene's germline CDR1 is MNHEY and CDR2 SVGEGT. The CDR3 has 12 amino acids. Trimming stripped 2 bases from V and 8 bases from J, with 7 bases between. CDR3 DNA: TGTGCCAGCAGTTACCCCATCGATGAGCAGTTCTTC. Encoded protein: CASSYPIDEQFF.

This clonotype was counted only a few times. The V call is TRBV7-9, the J call TRBJ2-5; D is possibly TRBD1 (5 bases). The CDR3 loop spans 13 amino acids. The germline V gene has CDR1 SEHNR and CDR2 FQNEAQ (reference sequence). V lost 7 bases, J lost 5 bases, and 14 bases lay in between. CDR3 amino acids: CASMVDIQETQYF. In DNA, the CDR3 is TGTGCCAGCATGGTGGACATTCAGGAGACCCAGTACTTC.

The chain joins TRBV5-5 to TRBJ2-4; 7 positions agree with TRBD1. V trimming: 6 bases; J trimming: 1 base; junction bases outside the gene matches: 4. Germline V gene data show CDR1 as SGHKS and CDR2 as YYEKEE (reference sequence). This CDR3 spans 14 amino acids. CDR3: CASNEQGAKNIQYF. Written as DNA, the CDR3 is TGTGCCAGCAATGAACAGGGGGCCAAAAACATTCAGTACTTC.

This chain links TRBV7-9 with TRBJ1-1; 8 bases line up with TRBD1. Germline lookup yields CDR1 SEHNR and CDR2 FQNEAQ (reference sequence). The CDR3 length is 13 residues. Trimming removed 2 bases from V and 6 bases from J; junction bases left unmatched: 2. The CDR3 DNA follows: TGTGCCAGCAGCTTAAACAGGGGGGCTGAAGCTTTCTTT. Its protein is CASSLNRGAEAFF. Filled out from reference TRBV7-9 and TRBJ1-1, the complete variable domain reads DTGVSQNPRHKITKRGQNVTFRCDPISEHNRLYWYRQTLGQGPEFLTYFQNEAQLEKSRLLSDRFSAERPKGSFSTLEIQRTEQGDSAMYLCASSLNRGAEAFFGQGTRLTVV.

This clonotype was detected a few times. The V gene is TRBV24-1, the J gene TRBJ2-3; 9 positions match TRBD2. The V gene end was trimmed by 3 bases and the J gene end by 3 bases; junction bases not matched to a gene: 18. CDR3 length equals 20 residues. CDR1 KGHDR and CDR2 SFDVKD come from the germline V gene. In DNA form, the CDR3 reads TGTGCCACCAGTGATCCCCAACCAATGGGGCGGGAGGGCCCGACAGATACGCAGTATTTT. The encoded protein is CATSDPQPMGREGPTDTQYF.

This chain joins TRBV27 and TRBJ1-2; possibly TRBD1 for D (6 bases). Germline lookup yields CDR1 MNHEY and CDR2 SMNVEV (reference sequence). The CDR3 has 14 amino acids. Trimming took 2 bases from V and 4 from J, leaving 11 bases between them. This CDR3 reads CASSLQGIGYGYTF. The CDR3 DNA reads TGTGCCAGCAGTTTACAGGGGATCGGCTATGGCTACACCTTC.

This chain connects TRBV3-1 to TRBJ2-1; no clear D gene. This CDR3 is built from 15 residues. V was clipped by 4 bases and J by 9 bases, with 19 bases between them. The germline CDR1 and CDR2 sequences are LGHDT and YNNKEL (reference sequence). The CDR3 nucleotides read TGTGCCAGCAGCCTTAGAAGGTCAGGCGGCGGTGAGCAGTTCTTC. Amino acid sequence: CASSLRRSGGGEQFF.

This clonotype came up a few times. The rearrangement links TRBV28 to TRBJ2-7; TRBD1 might be the D (5 bases). The CDR3 has 13 amino acids. Germline V gene data show CDR1 as MDHEN and CDR2 as SYDVKM. V gave up 8 bases and J gave up 4 bases, with 15 bases separating them. Here the CDR3 reads CASGLGPSYEQYF. The CDR3 DNA reads as TGTGCCAGCGGATTGGGGCCATCGTACGAGCAGTACTTC.

Details on this clonotype: Being one base from a much bigger clone, this may be a read error. J is TRBJ2-7 and V is TRBV29-1; 7 bases agree with TRBD2. The CDR3 has 14 residues. Looked up from germline, CDR1 is SQVTM and CDR2 is ANQGSEA. Germline trimming cut 2 bases from V and 7 bases from J; bases unmatched to any gene: 11. CDR3 bases: TGCAGCGTTGAATTCGCTAGCGGCATTAGTGAGCAGTACTTC. It translates to CSVEFASGISEQYF.

This clonotype was recorded a few times. The chain is built from TRBV19 and TRBJ2-1; TRBD2 matches at 10 bases. Germline V gives CDR1 LNHDA, CDR2 SQIVND (reference sequence). The trim removed 3 bases at V and 8 bases at J, leaving 7 bases unmatched. The CDR3 has 15 residues. CDR3 amino acids: CASSIRAGGPDEQFF. Here the CDR3 DNA reads TGTGCCAGTAGTATTCGAGCGGGAGGGCCTGATGAGCAGTTCTTC.

This clonotype appeared a few times. This chain joins TRBV20-1 and TRBJ2-3, with 7 bases matching TRBD2. This CDR3 has 13 residues. Germline V gene lookup returns CDR1 DFQATT and CDR2 SNEGSKA (reference sequence). J lost 0 bases, V lost 3 bases, and 0 bases had no gene match. CDR3 loop: CSASGRSTDTQYF. In DNA, the CDR3 is TGCAGTGCTAGCGGGAGGAGCACAGATACGCAGTATTTT.

This clonotype was observed a handful of times. V usage is TRBV10-2 and J usage is TRBJ1-4; possibly TRBD1 for D (6 bases). In germline, CDR1 is WSHSY, CDR2 SAAADI. The CDR3 spans 14 residues. Trimming removed 4 bases from V and 3 bases from J, with 9 bases in between. The CDR3 sequence: CASSGGASNEKLFF. CDR3 DNA: TGCGCCAGCAGTGGGGGGGCGTCTAATGAAAAACTGTTTTTT.

This rearrangement joins TRBV7-9 to TRBJ1-5; tentatively, D is TRBD1 (6 bases). V gave up 3 bases and J gave up 2 bases, with 14 bases separating them. The CDR3 totals 16 residues. The V gene's germline CDR1 is SEHNR and CDR2 FQNEAQ (reference sequence). The DNA for the CDR3 is TGTGCCAGCAGCTTTGTGACAGGTTCGGGCAATCAGCCCCAGCATTTT. The encoded protein is CASSFVTGSGNQPQHF.

The sample holds many counts of this clonotype. The genes are TRBV4-1 and TRBJ2-5, with a possible D match to TRBD2 (6 bases). The V end lost 0 bases, the J end lost 9 bases, and 14 bases lay between the germline ends. The germline V gene has CDR1 MGHRA and CDR2 YSYEKL. The CDR3 is 14 amino acids. For the CDR3, the DNA is TGCGCCAGCAGCCAAGACAGTGGACTATGGGCCCAGTACTTC. It encodes CASSQDSGLWAQYF.